This TCR beta chain stems from a study of cytomegalovirus exposure and HLA in healthy donors. Study background: A prior study identified just under 120 million unique TCR beta sequences from about 179 million T cells. Broader study findings: Among CMV-associated TCR beta chains, most appeared HLA-restricted in a later analysis. Earlier findings revealed that most TCR beta V segments proved productive either about 87% or about 30% of the time.

13 Jbeta primers and 60 Vbeta primers were used for the PCR. TCRdb's table, derived via immunoSEQ multiplex PCR, lists solely in-frame clones and lacks some. Of about 190,000 clones listed, roughly 77% are singletons. The CDR3 has 12 residues. V dropped 2 bases and J dropped 6 bases, with 7 bases sitting between them. The germline V gene has CDR1 GTSNPN and CDR2 SVGIG (reference sequence). The sample holds one count of this clone. What it binds is unknown. J is TRBJ2-2 and V is TRBV30, with D uncertain. This sequence was found in a young man in good health and CMV-seropositive. Material: PBMCs. CDR3 region: CAWSLEPGELFF. The DNA of the CDR3 is TGTGCCTGGAGTTTAGAACCCGGGGAGCTGTTTTTT.